Shown below are 9 T cell receptor beta chains from a single sample sequenced in a study of identical twins. MiXCR, run by TCRdb on the 5' RACE reads, gives a single entry per CDR3 protein. The sample has some 630,000 distinct CDR3 sequences; roughly 7.2% are singletons. Separately, the same data were catalogued under a study of yellow fever vaccine responses in identical twins.

Specimen: PBMCs. The origin of the receptors is a woman in her late teens or twenties in good health.

In its sample, this clonotype was seen a few times. The gene calls are TRBV20-1 and TRBJ2-7, with D perhaps given as TRBD1 or TRBD2 (5 bases each). V lost 0 bases and J lost 5, with 14 bases in between. The CDR3 length is 14 residues. Germline CDR1 reads DFQATT; CDR2 reads SNEGSKA (reference sequence). The CDR3 coding sequence is TGCAGTGCTAGAGATCTGAGGGGAGCCGACGAGCAGTACTTC. This codes for CSARDLRGADEQYF.

The CDR3 protein is CASSIGQWARANNEQFF. CDR3 DNA: TGTGCCAGTAGTATAGGTCAATGGGCCCGGGCAAACAATGAGCAGTTCTTC. The chain is built from TRBV19 and TRBJ2-1; no clear D. CDR1 is LNHDA, CDR2 SQIVND, per germline (reference sequence). The CDR3 has 17 amino acids. V was pared by 1 base and J by 5 bases, with 18 bases between. Complete variable domain (other parts from reference TRBV19 and TRBJ2-1): DGGITQSPKYLFRKEGQNVTLSCEQNLNHDAMYWYRQDPGQGLRLIYYSQIVNDFQKGDIAEGYSVSREKKESFPLTVTSAQKNPTAFYLCASSIGQWARANNEQFFGPGTRLTVL.

This clonotype was observed many times. J is TRBJ2-4 and V is TRBV28; TRBD1 matches 7 bases. The CDR3 extends over 15 amino acids. Trimming at V came to 0 bases and at J to 1 base, leaving 0 bases not matched to a gene. The germline V gene has CDR1 MDHEN and CDR2 SYDVKM. CDR3 sequence (DNA): TGTGCCAGCAGTTTATGGGACAGGGCCAAAAACATTCAGTACTTC. Protein sequence: CASSLWDRAKNIQYF.

This clonotype was found a few times. This chain uses TRBV29-1 with TRBJ1-2, with D perhaps TRBD1 (6 bases). V lost 5 bases and J lost 2, with 15 bases in between. This CDR3 has 14 residues. Germline CDR1 and CDR2: SQVTM and ANQGSEA. CDR3 residues: CSVPRRGLNYGYTF. Here the CDR3 DNA reads TGCAGCGTTCCCAGACGGGGGCTAAACTATGGCTACACCTTC.

This clonotype was observed a few times. V usage is TRBV13 and J usage is TRBJ2-7; 7 bases are a match to TRBD2. The length of the CDR3 is 16 residues. CDR1 and CDR2 (germline): PRHDT, FYEKMQ (reference sequence). The V segment lost 5 bases and the J segment 1 base; nucleotides outside the gene matches: 11. This CDR3 is CASSARGREKSYEQYF. The DNA for the CDR3 is TGTGCCAGCAGCGCCCGAGGGCGGGAGAAATCCTACGAGCAGTACTTC.

This clonotype appeared many times. This chain connects TRBV7-8 to TRBJ1-5; no clear D. The V gene's germline CDR1 is SGHVS and CDR2 FQNEAQ. The CDR3 is made up of 13 amino acids. V lost 5 bases to trimming and J lost 5 bases, with 10 bases between them. The CDR3 coding sequence is TGTGCCAGCAGCCAAGCCTTGGATCAGCCCCAGCATTTT. Translation gives CASSQALDQPQHF.

Here the CDR3 reads CASRRTRDLGELFF. The CDR3 DNA sequence: TGTGCCAGCAGACGGACTAGGGATCTCGGGGAGCTGTTTTTT. The V call is TRBV5-5, the J call TRBJ2-2; TRBD2 matches 7 bases. The J segment lost 7 bases and the V segment lost 5 bases, leaving 8 bases of the junction unmatched. Germline CDR1 SGHKS, CDR2 YYEKEE (reference sequence). The CDR3 has 14 amino acids.

This clonotype was recorded at least ten times. This chain connects TRBV5-1 to TRBJ2-1; TRBD1 matches at 8 bases. The CDR3 has 15 amino acids. Germline CDR1 reads SGHRS; CDR2 reads YFSETQ. Germline trimming cut 2 bases from V and 4 bases from J; bases unmatched to any gene: 5. The CDR3, as DNA: TGCGCCAGCAGCTTCACCGGGACAGGTTACAATGAGCAGTTCTTC. Translating gives CASSFTGTGYNEQFF.

This clonotype was observed a few times. V and J are TRBV15 and TRBJ2-5; 10 nucleotides align to TRBD2. The CDR3 has 15 residues. Germline-derived CDR1 and CDR2 are LNHNV and YYDKDF (reference sequence). With V trimmed by 2 bases and J by 5 bases, 5 bases remained unmatched. CDR3 protein: CATSRTSGIGETQYF. The CDR3 nucleotides are TGTGCCACCAGCAGAACTAGCGGGATTGGGGAGACCCAGTACTTC. The full variable domain, its missing parts supplied by reference TRBV15 and TRBJ2-5, is DAMVIQNPRYQVTQFGKPVTLSCSQTLNHNVMYWYQQKSSQAPKLLFHYYDKDFNNEADTPDNFQSRRPNTSFCFLDIRSPGLGDTAMYLCATSRTSGIGETQYFGPGTRLLVL.